These 25 T cell receptor beta chains came from one sample sequenced in a study of T cell changes during pregnancy in multiple sclerosis. Using immunoSEQ multiplex PCR, the repertoire was profiled, and TCRdb retains in-frame clones only, with some absent. This table holds 26,000 or so clones, 88% found once. The material was CD8+ T cells from peripheral blood mononuclear cells, obtained in the second trimester of pregnancy. The receptors come from a female donor with multiple sclerosis, enrolled in a pregnancy study.

This clone has only a few counts. CDR3 in amino acids: CATSRDASGRYGYTF. In DNA form, the CDR3 reads TGTGCCACCAGCAGAGATGCGTCAGGGCGCTATGGCTACACCTTC. This chain links TRBV15 with TRBJ1-2; a weak D match, TRBD1 (5 bases). Germline V gene lookup returns CDR1 LNHNV and CDR2 YYDKDF (reference sequence). The germline V and J ends were trimmed by 0 bases and 4 bases, with 12 bases remaining between them. CDR3 size: 15 residues.

J is TRBJ2-1 and V is TRBV28; 11 bases line up with TRBD2. Trimming removed 3 bases from V and 1 base from J; junction bases left unmatched: 5. The CDR3 loop spans 17 amino acids. Per the germline V gene, CDR1 is MDHEN and CDR2 is SYDVKM. This CDR3 is CASSLLTSGDSYNEQFF. CDR3 nucleotides: TGTGCCAGCAGTTTGTTGACTAGCGGGGATTCCTACAATGAGCAGTTCTTC.

The rearrangement joins TRBV4-2 to TRBJ2-2, with 9 bases identical to TRBD2. The CDR3 has 18 amino acids. Germline CDR1 reads LGHNA; CDR2 reads YNFKEQ. Trimming at V came to 5 bases and at J to 7 bases, leaving 17 bases not matched to a gene. The CDR3 nucleotides read TGTGCCAGCAGCTCCAACCTTAGGGGCGGGGGGGCTGACGGGGAGCTGTTTTTT. It encodes CASSSNLRGGGADGELFF.

The chain uses TRBV2 and TRBJ1-1, with a possible D match to TRBD1 (5 bases). The germline V gene has CDR1 SNHLY and CDR2 FYNNEI. This CDR3 has 18 residues. Trimming took off 0 bases at V and 0 bases at J, with 17 bases between the two ends. CDR3 nucleotide sequence: TGTGCCAGCAGTGAAGCGGGGGGTTGGCTCGAAATGAACACTGAAGCTTTCTTT. It translates to CASSEAGGWLEMNTEAFF.

The chain has TRBV20-1 and TRBJ2-7; D is unclear. Germline V gives CDR1 DFQATT, CDR2 SNEGSKA (reference sequence). This CDR3 spans 11 amino acids. In DNA, the CDR3 is TGCAGGGCCGTTGGAGCCTACGAGCAGTACTTC. Translating gives CRAVGAYEQYF.

The chain carries TRBV5-1 and TRBJ1-1, with D maybe TRBD1 (6 bases). The CDR3 length is 16 residues. Germline V gene sequence: CDR1 SGHRS, CDR2 YFSETQ. V was shortened by 8 bases and J by 0 bases, with 20 bases between the two germline ends. This CDR3 reads CASALDRRLMNTEAFF. The CDR3 nucleotides read TGCGCCAGTGCCTTAGACAGGAGACTTATGAACACTGAAGCTTTCTTT.

The chain recombines TRBV15 with TRBJ2-1; D not resolved. The V end was cut by 1 base, the J end by 0 bases, with 10 bases between. The CDR3 has 16 amino acids. Germline CDR1 LNHNV, CDR2 YYDKDF (reference sequence). The CDR3 reads CATSRGSGISYNEQFF. Here the CDR3 DNA reads TGTGCCACCAGCAGAGGGTCAGGTATCTCCTACAATGAGCAGTTCTTC. Based on the CDR3 plus reference TRBV15 and TRBJ2-1, the full variable domain is DAMVIQNPRYQVTQFGKPVTLSCSQTLNHNVMYWYQQKSSQAPKLLFHYYDKDFNNEADTPDNFQSRRPNTSFCFLDIRSPGLGDTAMYLCATSRGSGISYNEQFFGPGTRLTVL.

This chain links TRBV7-9 with TRBJ2-1, with D perhaps TRBD2 (6 bases). V shed 5 bases and J shed 7 bases, with 18 bases lying between them. Germline V CDR1 and CDR2: SEHNR, FQNEAQ (reference sequence). This CDR3 region has 15 residues. The CDR3 DNA reads as TGTGCCAGCAGCCCTCCGGGTCCCGGAGGGAATGAGCAGTTCTTC. Amino acid sequence: CASSPPGPGGNEQFF.

V is TRBV5-4 and J is TRBJ1-5; D is uncertain. CDR1 is SGHNT and CDR2 is YYREEE in the germline V gene (reference sequence). The CDR3 has 15 residues. Trimming took off 3 bases at V and 2 bases at J, with 12 bases between the two ends. The CDR3 protein is CASSWGGRGNQPQHF. The CDR3, as DNA: TGTGCCAGCAGCTGGGGTGGGCGGGGCAATCAGCCCCAGCATTTT.

DNA for the CDR3: TGTGCCAGCAGTGAGGAGGGGGCGCACAATGAGCAGTTCTTC. It translates to CASSEEGAHNEQFF. The chain couples TRBV6-4 to TRBJ2-1; TRBD1 might be the D (7 bases). Looked up from germline, CDR1 is MRHNA and CDR2 is SNTAGT. V lost 3 bases and J 5 bases, leaving 11 bases between the germline ends. This CDR3 is 14 amino acids long.

The chain has TRBV5-6 and TRBJ2-1; 10 positions match TRBD1. This CDR3 spans 18 amino acids. Germline-derived CDR1 and CDR2 are SGHDT and YYEEEE. V shed 3 bases and J 4 bases; nucleotides not matched to a gene: 13. The CDR3 loop is CASSSSIRGTGVYNEQFF. In DNA, the CDR3 is TGTGCCAGCAGCTCGTCCATTCGTGGGACAGGGGTATACAATGAGCAGTTCTTC.

J is TRBJ2-3 and V is TRBV7-9, with D perhaps matching TRBD2 (6 bases). The CDR3 loop spans 14 amino acids. The V end was cut by 3 bases, the J end by 3 bases, with 10 bases between. Germline assignment: CDR1 SEHNR and CDR2 FQNEAQ (reference sequence). This CDR3 is CASSFPEGTDTQYF. Written as DNA, the CDR3 is TGTGCCAGCAGCTTCCCGGAGGGGACAGATACGCAGTATTTT.

In DNA form, the CDR3 reads TGCGCCAGCAGCCAAGATCAGCCCTACTATCCTAACTATGGCTACACCTTC. Its protein product is CASSQDQPYYPNYGYTF. The chain uses TRBV4-1 and TRBJ1-2, with D uncertain. This CDR3 contains 17 residues. CDR1 is MGHRA, CDR2 YSYEKL, per germline. The ends were cut back, 0 bases at V and 0 bases at J, with 14 bases in the middle.

This clone has more than one count but fewer than ten. The rearrangement links TRBV4-1 to TRBJ2-7; 9 positions agree with TRBD2. This CDR3 has 15 amino acids. V lost 1 base to trimming and J lost 3 bases; unmatched junction nucleotides: 4. CDR1 is MGHRA and CDR2 is YSYEKL in the germline V gene. This CDR3 is CASSQGNSGGYEQYF. The CDR3 nucleotides are TGCGCCAGCAGCCAAGGTAATAGCGGGGGCTACGAGCAGTACTTC.

The gene calls are TRBV20-1 and TRBJ1-1; no definite D call. In germline, CDR1 is DFQATT, CDR2 SNEGSKA (reference sequence). The CDR3 has 11 amino acids. Trimming left V 7 bases short and J 1 base short, with 7 bases between. In DNA form, the CDR3 reads TGCAGTGTCTACAGGAACACTGAAGCTTTCTTT. Its translation: CSVYRNTEAFF.

The chain is built from TRBV5-1 and TRBJ2-7; TRBD1 is a possible D gene (6 bases). Deletions cut 4 bases from V and 4 bases from J, with 24 bases between. CDR1 is SGHRS and CDR2 is YFSETQ in the germline V gene. The CDR3 spans 17 residues. The CDR3 DNA is TGCGCCAGCAGCGACGTACTATCGCAGGGGTTTGCGTACGAGCAGTACTTC. This sequence encodes CASSDVLSQGFAYEQYF.

The chain couples TRBV7-2 to TRBJ1-1; the match to TRBD1 covers 9 bases. The trim removed 3 bases at V and 4 bases at J, leaving 9 bases unmatched. Germline V lookup: CDR1 SGHTA, CDR2 FQGNSA. CDR3 length: 16 residues. The CDR3 loop reads CASSLGVDRGGTEAFF. In DNA, the CDR3 is TGTGCCAGCAGCTTGGGGGTCGACAGGGGGGGCACTGAAGCTTTCTTT.

This chain's CDR3 is CASSQGSWDSNYGYTF. CDR3 DNA: TGCGCCAGCAGCCAAGGATCCTGGGACAGTAACTATGGCTACACCTTC. The chain joins TRBV4-1 to TRBJ1-2, with 7 bases identical to TRBD1. Germline assignment: CDR1 MGHRA and CDR2 YSYEKL. V lost 1 base and J lost 1; bases outside the gene matches: 6. This CDR3 has 16 residues.

The rearrangement links TRBV11-2 to TRBJ2-2; maybe TRBD1 (5 bases). The CDR3 contains 18 residues. Trimming left V 0 bases short and J 2 bases short, with 16 bases between. CDR1 is SGHAT and CDR2 is FQNNGV in the germline V gene. For the CDR3, the DNA is TGTGCCAGCAGCTTAGACCCCGTCCAGGGTTCAAACACCGGGGAGCTGTTTTTT. This encodes CASSLDPVQGSNTGELFF. Based on the CDR3 plus reference TRBV11-2 and TRBJ2-2, the full variable domain is EAGVAQSPRYKIIEKRQSVAFWCNPISGHATLYWYQQILGQGPKLLIQFQNNGVVDDSQLPKDRFSAERLKGVDSTLKIQPAKLEDSAVYLCASSLDPVQGSNTGELFFGEGSRLTVL.

The genes are TRBV5-1 and TRBJ2-7, with a tentative D call TRBD2 (6 bases). With 2 bases removed from V and 2 bases from J, the gap between germline ends came to 14 bases. CDR1 is SGHRS and CDR2 is YFSETQ in the germline V gene. CDR3 length: 15 residues. Here the CDR3 reads CASSLTGGVPYEQYF. The CDR3 nucleotides are TGCGCCAGCAGCTTAACTGGCGGGGTTCCCTACGAGCAGTACTTC.

This rearrangement joins TRBV27 to TRBJ1-2; 10 bases are shared with TRBD1. The CDR3 loop spans 14 amino acids. V gave up 5 bases and J gave up 5 bases; unmatched junction bases: 5. Germline V gene lookup returns CDR1 MNHEY and CDR2 SMNVEV (reference sequence). The CDR3 is CASSPRQGAYGYTF. In DNA form, the CDR3 reads TGTGCCAGCAGTCCAAGACAGGGGGCGTATGGCTACACCTTC.

This chain joins TRBV6-5 and TRBJ2-1; D call uncertain. CDR3 size: 16 residues. Germline values: CDR1 MNHEY, CDR2 SVGAGI. Trimming stripped 1 base from V and 4 bases from J, with 14 bases between. The CDR3 coding sequence is TGTGCCAGCAGTTACTTTCAGGCTAAGGCGTACAATGAGCAGTTCTTC. It codes for CASSYFQAKAYNEQFF.

This rearrangement joins TRBV5-6 to TRBJ2-3; D is ambiguous. Germline V gene sequence: CDR1 SGHDT, CDR2 YYEEEE. Deletions cut 0 bases from V and 7 bases from J, with 3 bases between. The CDR3 covers 11 residues. CDR3 sequence reads: CASSLANTQYF. DNA of the CDR3: TGTGCCAGCAGCTTGGCAAATACGCAGTATTTT.

The V and J genes are TRBV4-1 and TRBJ2-7, with D possibly being TRBD2 (5 bases). Germline CDR1 is MGHRA and CDR2 is YSYEKL. The CDR3 consists of 13 residues. V was pared by 4 bases and J by 2 bases, with 9 bases between. The DNA for the CDR3 is TGCGCCAGCAGCCGGACGACTACCTACGAGCAGTACTTC. This translates into CASSRTTTYEQYF.

This clone was counted once. V is TRBV29-1 and J is TRBJ2-2; D is perhaps TRBD1 (6 bases). Trimming removed 4 bases from V and 5 bases from J, with 20 bases in between. Germline CDR1 SQVTM, CDR2 ANQGSEA. The CDR3 runs to 16 residues. CDR3 residues: CSVVVGWGLRTGELFF. The CDR3 DNA reads TGCAGCGTTGTGGTAGGGTGGGGGCTTCGGACCGGGGAGCTGTTTTTT.